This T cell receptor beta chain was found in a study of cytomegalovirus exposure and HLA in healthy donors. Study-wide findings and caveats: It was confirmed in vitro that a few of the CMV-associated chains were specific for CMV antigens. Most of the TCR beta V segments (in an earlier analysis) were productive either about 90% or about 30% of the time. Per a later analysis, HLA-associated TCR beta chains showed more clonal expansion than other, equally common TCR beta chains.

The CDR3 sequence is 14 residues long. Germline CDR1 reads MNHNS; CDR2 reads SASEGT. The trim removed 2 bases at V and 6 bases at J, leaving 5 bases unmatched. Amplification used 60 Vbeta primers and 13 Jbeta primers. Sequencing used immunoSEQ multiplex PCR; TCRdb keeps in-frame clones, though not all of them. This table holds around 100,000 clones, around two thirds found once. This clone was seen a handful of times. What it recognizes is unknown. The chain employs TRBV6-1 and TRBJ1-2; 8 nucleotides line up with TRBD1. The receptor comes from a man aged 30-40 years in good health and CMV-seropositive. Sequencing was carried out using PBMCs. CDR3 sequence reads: CASSESSTGDGYTF. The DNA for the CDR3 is TGTGCCAGCAGTGAATCCTCGACAGGGGATGGCTACACCTTC.